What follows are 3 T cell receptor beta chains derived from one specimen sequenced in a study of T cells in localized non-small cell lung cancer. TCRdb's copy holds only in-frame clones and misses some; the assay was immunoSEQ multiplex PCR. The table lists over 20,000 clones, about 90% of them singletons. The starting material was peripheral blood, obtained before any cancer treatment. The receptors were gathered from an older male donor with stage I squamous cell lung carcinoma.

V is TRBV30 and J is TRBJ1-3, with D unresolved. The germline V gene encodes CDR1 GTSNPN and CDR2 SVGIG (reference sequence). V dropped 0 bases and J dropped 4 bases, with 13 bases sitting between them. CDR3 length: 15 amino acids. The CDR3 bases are TGTGCCTGGAGTGTAATGGTGGCAGCCGGAAACACCATATATTTT. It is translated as CAWSVMVAAGNTIYF.

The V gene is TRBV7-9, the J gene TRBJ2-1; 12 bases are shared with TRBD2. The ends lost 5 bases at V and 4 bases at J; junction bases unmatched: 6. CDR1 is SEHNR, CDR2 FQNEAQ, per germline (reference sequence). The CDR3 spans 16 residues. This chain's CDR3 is CASSQPGLAGYNEQFF. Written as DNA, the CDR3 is TGTGCCAGCAGCCAACCCGGACTAGCGGGGTACAATGAGCAGTTCTTC.

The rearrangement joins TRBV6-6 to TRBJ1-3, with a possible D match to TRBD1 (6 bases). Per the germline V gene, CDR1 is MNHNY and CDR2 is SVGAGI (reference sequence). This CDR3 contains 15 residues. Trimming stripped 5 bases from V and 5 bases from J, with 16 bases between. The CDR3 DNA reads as TGTGCCAGCAGTCCAGGGGACATCTTAAGAAACACCATATATTTT. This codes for CASSPGDILRNTIYF.